This is a list of T cell receptor beta chains from one sample in a study of blood T cell repertoires in COVID-19. TCRdb keeps only in-frame clones here, not all; method: immunoSEQ multiplex PCR. Here the sample spans 200,000 or so clones, about 80% being singletons. The sequenced material came from peripheral blood. Receptors were obtained from a human donor with acute or convalescent COVID-19. The donor label of this sample is uncertain. CDR3s include the opening cysteine and the closing phenylalanine or tryptophan. A D gene is named only where the DNA matches it firmly. Not every row has a clone size; where given, it reads once, few, many or a size class.

DNA	CDR3	J	size	D	V
TGCGCCAGCAGCTTGCCGACAGGGGGGTACGAGCAGTACTTC	CASSLPTGGYEQYF	TRBJ2-7	.	TRBD1	TRBV5-1
TGTGCCAGCTCACCCGCGGAACAGGGGAGCGGCACAGATACGCAGTATTTT	CASSPAEQGSGTDTQYF	TRBJ2-3	.	TRBD1	TRBV18
TGTGCCAGCAGTGCATCGACAGGTGTCGGCTACACCTTC	CASSASTGVGYTF	TRBJ1-2	.	.	TRBV27
TGTGCCAGCAGCGAGCGGCCACCTAACAATGAGCAGTTCTTC	CASSERPPNNEQFF	TRBJ2-1	.	.	TRBV9
TGTGCCAGCAGCTTCGCGGGAAGGCCGGATACGCAGTATTTT	CASSFAGRPDTQYF	TRBJ2-3	few	.	TRBV7-2
TGTGCCATCAGCACACGCCGGGACAGGGAAGACAATGAGCAGTTCTTC	CAISTRRDREDNEQFF	TRBJ2-1	few	TRBD1	TRBV10-3
TGTGCCAGCAGCTTTGTCGGGTCCGACAATGAGCAGTTCTTC	CASSFVGSDNEQFF	TRBJ2-1	.	.	TRBV11-2
TGTGCCAGTAGCCGGGTTGGAGGGGGGGCCTACGAGCAGTACTTC	CASSRVGGGAYEQYF	TRBJ2-7	few	.	TRBV19
TGTGCCAGCAGCTCCCGGTACAGCACGGATAGTTCACCCCTCCACTTT	CASSSRYSTDSSPLHF	TRBJ1-6	.	.	TRBV5-8
TGTGCCAGCAGTTTGGGCAGGGCCTCTGGGGCCAACGTCCTGACTTTC	CASSLGRASGANVLTF	TRBJ2-6	.	.	TRBV28
TGTGCCAGTAGTCCAGGGTGGGGACAGGGGGCCTACAATGAGCAGTTCTTC	CASSPGWGQGAYNEQFF	TRBJ2-1	.	TRBD1	TRBV19
TGTGCCAGTAGGATGAGGGGGAGCACTGAAGCTTTCTTT	CASRMRGSTEAFF	TRBJ1-1	.	.	TRBV19
TGCGCCAGCAGCCTTGACGGGGACTATGGCTACACCTTC	CASSLDGDYGYTF	TRBJ1-2	.	.	TRBV5-1
TGTGCCACCACGCGGGCGGGGAGCTCCTACGAGCAGTACTTC	CATTRAGSSYEQYF	TRBJ2-7	.	.	TRBV10-3
TGTGCCAGCAGTTCGGGACAGGGCGAGTATAATTCACCCCTCCACTTT	CASSSGQGEYNSPLHF	TRBJ1-6	.	TRBD1	TRBV6-5
TGTGCCAGTAGTATTTGGGGCCGAGCGGGAGGGCTCTACAATGAGCAGTTCTTC	CASSIWGRAGGLYNEQFF	TRBJ2-1	.	TRBD2	TRBV19
TGTGCCAGTAGTATCGGGGGACAGGGAATTAACTATGGCTACACCTTC	CASSIGGQGINYGYTF	TRBJ1-2	.	TRBD1	TRBV19
TGTGCCAGCAGCGTAGCTGGGCTAGCCGCCAGTGAGCAGTTCTTC	CASSVAGLAASEQFF	TRBJ2-1	.	.	TRBV9
TGTGCCAGCAGCTTGGGACAGGGGAACTCTGGGGCCAACGTCCTGACTTTC	CASSLGQGNSGANVLTF	TRBJ2-6	.	TRBD1	TRBV7-2
TGTGCCAGCAGCCAGGGCCAGGAGCAGTACTTC	CASSQGQEQYF	TRBJ2-7	.	.	TRBV14
TGCGCCAGCAGTGAGCAGAGTCCCGGGACAGGAAATAGCAATCAGCCCCAGCATTTT	CASSEQSPGTGNSNQPQHF	TRBJ1-5	few	TRBD1	TRBV10-1
TGTGCCAGCAGCACCTACCGACAGGCTGGGGATACGCAGTATTTT	CASSTYRQAGDTQYF	TRBJ2-3	.	.	TRBV7-2